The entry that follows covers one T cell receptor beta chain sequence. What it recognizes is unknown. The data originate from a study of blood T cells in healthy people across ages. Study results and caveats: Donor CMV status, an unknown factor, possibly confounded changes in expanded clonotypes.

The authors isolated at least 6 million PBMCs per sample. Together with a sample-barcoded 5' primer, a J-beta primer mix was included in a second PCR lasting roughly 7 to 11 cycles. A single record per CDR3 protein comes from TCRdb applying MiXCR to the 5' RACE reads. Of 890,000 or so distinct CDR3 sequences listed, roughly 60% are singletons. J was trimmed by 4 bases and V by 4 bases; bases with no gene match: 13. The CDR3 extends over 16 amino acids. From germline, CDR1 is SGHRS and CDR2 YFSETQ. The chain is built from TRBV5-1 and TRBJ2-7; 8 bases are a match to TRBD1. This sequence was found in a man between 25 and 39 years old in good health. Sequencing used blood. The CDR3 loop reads CASSPRPGQETYEQYF. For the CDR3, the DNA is TGCGCCAGCAGCCCAAGGCCGGGACAGGAGACTTACGAGCAGTACTTC.